This entry describes one T cell receptor beta chain. Its antigen target is currently unknown. It has no much larger one-base neighbor in the sample; base qualities were not kept. The donors belonged to the validation cohort of 90 to 150 subjects, which was separate from the approximately 700-subject first cohort. The library came from the immunoSEQ multiplex PCR assay. On the study's bioinformatics: A statistical classification framework was built to diagnose cytomegalovirus status from the catalog of TCR beta chain sequences. TCRdb's version of the immuneACCESS table is confined to in-frame rearrangements and falls short of the full clone set. An unresolved V gene accounts for under half of the shortfall where checked; the remainder is of unknown origin. Clone size and V and J calls were adopted from that table, with D and trimming inferred from the DNA. This sample comprises more than 100,000 clones, 70% to 90% of them detected only once. The ten largest clones capture about 6% of the sample.

This sample was included in a study of cytomegalovirus exposure and HLA in healthy donors (dated by TCRdb to 2016 to 2017). In terms of the full investigation: According to a later analysis, one platform produced both the roughly 130 validation repertoires and the roughly 660 repertoires of the first cohort. A separate validation cohort of 100 to 150 different subjects was used in addition to the 666-subject first cohort. The study aimed to test whether signatures of past pathogen exposure could be identified by cataloging public T cell receptors. The study combined high-throughput TCR immunosequencing, statistical association of individual TCRs with disease status, and machine learning to predict cytomegalovirus infection status.

Results the study describes overall, beyond this receptor: Cytomegalovirus status was reported to be diagnosed by the classifier with high specificity and sensitivity in both the original and validation cohorts. While some public TCRs were present in many individuals, most TCR sequences turned up only very rarely across donors. All 120 or so repertoires were used to score co-occurrence in the validation cohort in a later analysis, because that analysis had no HLA typing for the cohort. In vitro tests confirmed that a few of the cytomegalovirus-associated TCR beta chains recognize cytomegalovirus antigens. Of the cluster scores, around 95% were above 0 in a later analysis, which found that TCRs clustered in the first cohort also tended to co-occur in the roughly 130 validation repertoires. In the study, approximately 150 TCR beta chains were listed as associated with cytomegalovirus. According to the authors, the approach could potentially be generalized to other disease states and immunological phenotypes.

The CDR3 sequence holds 13 residues, the cysteine and phenylalanine included. Only CDR3 DNA remains: 39 bases, in frame from the first base. Trimming costs V 4 bases and J 4 bases, and their ends lie 10 bases apart. Reading the germline V gene gives CDR1 SGDLS and CDR2 YYNGEE. The clonotype originates from a woman aged 18 to 35 in good health and CMV-seropositive. Sequencing input: PBMCs. The rearranged segments are TRBV9 and TRBJ2-3; TRBD1 might be the D gene, on 5 matching bases. The DNA is TGTGCCAGCAGCAGGGGCTCGGCAGATACGCAGTATTTT. It specifies CASSRGSADTQYF.